Following are 27 T cell receptor beta chains from one sample sequenced in a study of T cells of healthy individuals. MiXCR was run by TCRdb on the 5' RACE reads, yielding one entry per CDR3 protein. The sample shows 95,000 to 100,000 distinct CDR3 sequences, 15% to 20% of them seen only once. The receptors shown here come from a human donor in good health.

The chain links TRBV28 to TRBJ1-5; TRBD1 might be the D (5 bases). Trimming removed 8 bases from V and 9 bases from J, with 17 bases in between. Germline values: CDR1 MDHEN, CDR2 SYDVKM. The length of the CDR3 is 13 residues. In nucleotides, the CDR3 is TGTGCCAGCTTGGACCAGGGAGAGCGGCCCCAGCATTTT. As protein: CASLDQGERPQHF.

V gene TRBV20-1 combines with J gene TRBJ2-3; D is undetermined. Germline CDR1 is DFQATT and CDR2 is SNEGSKA (reference sequence). Deletions cut 0 bases from V and 0 bases from J, with 10 bases between. CDR3 length: 15 residues. CDR3 protein: CSARDLGWSTDTQYF. The CDR3 region has the DNA TGCAGTGCTAGAGATCTAGGGTGGAGCACAGATACGCAGTATTTT.

This chain joins TRBV29-1 and TRBJ1-1, with 12 positions matching TRBD1. Germline assignment: CDR1 SQVTM and CDR2 ANQGSEA. Trimming took 6 bases from V and 4 from J; bases not matched to a gene: 6. There are 14 residues in the CDR3. The CDR3 DNA is TGCAGCGTCGGGACAGGGGGCTTGAGCACTGAAGCTTTCTTT. It is translated as CSVGTGGLSTEAFF.

In its sample, this clonotype was seen a few times. The chain employs TRBV20-1 and TRBJ2-1; D may be TRBD1 or TRBD2 (5 bases each). CDR3 length equals 16 residues. V was pared by 4 bases and J by 7 bases, with 23 bases between. The germline gives CDR1 DFQATT, CDR2 SNEGSKA (reference sequence). The CDR3 is CSAIEPGTRDVNEQFF. CDR3 coding DNA: TGCAGTGCTATAGAGCCCGGGACCCGGGACGTTAATGAGCAGTTCTTC.

This clonotype has just a few counts. The chain employs TRBV9 and TRBJ2-6, with D possibly being TRBD1 (6 bases). Looked up from germline, CDR1 is SGDLS and CDR2 is YYNGEE. The V gene lost 1 base and the J gene lost 1 base, with 15 bases spanning the gap. The CDR3 contains 18 residues. The CDR3 region is CASSVQVRGTSGANVLTF. CDR3 bases: TGTGCCAGCAGCGTACAGGTCAGGGGCACATCTGGGGCCAACGTCCTGACTTTC.

The chain couples TRBV20-1 to TRBJ2-5, with 7 bases identical to TRBD1. The CDR3 spans 13 residues. Trimming cost V 6 bases and J 1 base; bases outside gene matches: 5. In germline, CDR1 is DFQATT, CDR2 SNEGSKA (reference sequence). CDR3 amino acids: CSASTGSQETQYF. CDR3 bases: TGCAGTGCATCGACAGGGAGCCAAGAGACCCAGTACTTC.

This clonotype was seen more than once but under ten times. V is TRBV2 and J is TRBJ1-5, with D possibly being TRBD1 (6 bases). The CDR3 is 14 amino acids. Per the germline V gene, CDR1 is SNHLY and CDR2 is FYNNEI. Trimming cost V 6 bases and J 3 bases, with 12 bases left between them. CDR3 DNA sequence: TGTGCCAGCAGCGAGACAGGTTTCAATCAGCCCCAGCATTTT. It specifies CASSETGFNQPQHF.

The rearrangement uses TRBV10-3 and TRBJ2-1; the match to TRBD2 covers 10 bases. The CDR3 runs 15 residues. With 9 bases clipped from V and 6 bases from J, the junction kept 11 bases outside the gene matches. Germline V CDR1 and CDR2: ENHRY, SYGVKD. The CDR3 region has the DNA TGTGCCATTTCAGCGGGAGGGCCATCTTTCAATGAGCAGTTCTTC. This translates into CAISAGGPSFNEQFF.

Only a few counts were recorded for this clonotype. The chain is built from TRBV27 and TRBJ1-1, with TRBD1 matching over 7 bases. The V and J ends lost 7 bases and 3 bases, in that order; junction bases with no gene match: 8. The CDR3 is 14 residues long. Germline lookup yields CDR1 MNHEY and CDR2 SMNVEV (reference sequence). CDR3 region: CASTRQGLDTEAFF. As DNA, the CDR3 is TGTGCCAGCACCAGACAGGGACTTGACACTGAAGCTTTCTTT.

The rearrangement links TRBV4-1 to TRBJ2-6; no reliable D call. The CDR3 sequence is 15 residues long. The germline gives CDR1 MGHRA, CDR2 YSYEKL. Trimming cost V 5 bases and J 0 bases, with 8 bases left between them. CDR3 nucleotide sequence: TGCGCCAGCAGCTTAACAACCTCTGGGGCCAACGTCCTGACTTTC. Residues: CASSLTTSGANVLTF.

The rearrangement uses TRBV27 and TRBJ2-1, with TRBD2 identical over 7 bases. The ends lost 6 bases at V and 4 bases at J; junction bases unmatched: 3. Germline-derived CDR1 and CDR2 are MNHEY and SMNVEV (reference sequence). The CDR3 covers 13 residues. CDR3 protein: CASRREGYNEQFF. The CDR3 DNA reads as TGTGCCAGCAGAAGGGAGGGTTACAATGAGCAGTTCTTC.

The chain is built from TRBV6-5 and TRBJ1-1, with 7 positions matching TRBD1. J lost 8 bases, V lost 0 bases, and 3 bases had no gene match. Germline V gene data show CDR1 as MNHEY and CDR2 as SVGAGI. The CDR3 is made up of 13 amino acids. The CDR3 loop is CASSYSLGGEAFF. CDR3 nucleotides: TGTGCCAGCAGTTACTCGTTAGGGGGCGAAGCTTTCTTT.

The table lists this clonotype with a few counts. J is TRBJ1-5 and V is TRBV7-2, with D possibly matching TRBD1 (5 bases). Per the germline V gene, CDR1 is SGHTA and CDR2 is FQGNSA. CDR3 length: 16 residues. Trimming shortened V by 4 bases and J by 2 bases, and 15 bases separated the two germline ends. In nucleotides, the CDR3 is TGTGCCAGCAGCTGGGACTGGGTATTTGGCAATCAGCCCCAGCATTTT. It yields the protein CASSWDWVFGNQPQHF.

V is TRBV6-5 and J is TRBJ2-1; either TRBD1 or TRBD2 may fit D (5 bases each). Trimming took off 6 bases at V and 7 bases at J, with 28 bases between the two ends. Germline V gene data show CDR1 as MNHEY and CDR2 as SVGAGI. The CDR3 extends over 18 amino acids. This CDR3 is CASRVSAGRLVWGNEQFF. CDR3 sequence (DNA): TGTGCCAGCAGAGTAAGCGCAGGCCGGCTAGTTTGGGGGAATGAGCAGTTCTTC.

This clonotype has a count of ten or more. The J gene is TRBJ1-3, the V gene TRBV6-5; D is unclear. The V gene's germline CDR1 is MNHEY and CDR2 SVGAGI. The CDR3 is made up of 14 amino acids. The V and J ends lost 6 bases and 0 bases respectively, with 9 bases between them. CDR3 protein: CASRLSISGNTIYF. The CDR3 bases are TGTGCCAGCAGACTCTCGATCTCTGGAAACACCATATATTTT.

Details on this clonotype: A much larger clone lies one base from this, so it may be a read error. This chain uses TRBV28 with TRBJ1-1; tentatively, D is TRBD1 (6 bases). This CDR3 region has 16 residues. The V end lost 6 bases, the J end lost 4 bases, and 21 bases lay between the germline ends. Germline-derived CDR1 and CDR2 are MDHEN and SYDVKM. CDR3: CASSPAGTRGRTEAFF. CDR3 in DNA: TGTGCCAGCAGCCCCGCCGGGACAAGGGGCCGCACTGAAGCTTTCTTT.

The genes are TRBV20-1 and TRBJ1-6, with D possibly matching TRBD1 (5 bases). Trimming shortened V by 6 bases and J by 9 bases, and 18 bases separated the two germline ends. This CDR3 contains 14 residues. CDR1 and CDR2 from the germline V gene are DFQATT and SNEGSKA (reference sequence). CDR3 sequence: CSALAGTTGSPLHF. For the CDR3, the DNA is TGCAGTGCCCTTGCCGGGACTACGGGTTCACCCCTCCACTTT.

This clonotype has a handful of counts. This sequence joins TRBV7-3 and TRBJ2-1; TRBD2 aligns across 10 bases. Per germline, CDR1 SGHTA and CDR2 FQGTGA. Germline trimming cut 4 bases from V and 3 bases from J; bases unmatched to any gene: 3. The CDR3 spans 15 residues. The CDR3 DNA sequence: TGTGCCAGCAGCTCAGAGCGGGGGGGCTACAATGAGCAGTTCTTC. As protein: CASSSERGGYNEQFF.

This clonotype came up a few times. This sequence joins TRBV23-1 and TRBJ2-7, with TRBD1 identical over 9 bases. TRBV23-1 is noted as an ORF with a role that remains uncertain. The ends lost 1 base at V and 3 bases at J; junction bases unmatched: 4. CDR3 size: 15 residues. In DNA form, the CDR3 reads TGCGCCAGCAGTCAATTACAGGACAGGGGCTACGAGCAGTACTTC. Translation: CASSQLQDRGYEQYF.

This clonotype occurred many times. The chain recombines TRBV6-6 with TRBJ1-2; tentative D call: TRBD1 (6 bases). Germline lookup yields CDR1 MNHNY and CDR2 SVGAGI (reference sequence). There are 12 residues in the CDR3. Deletions cut 2 bases from V and 5 bases from J, with 6 bases between. The CDR3 is CASSYTGYGYTF. The CDR3 bases are TGTGCCAGCAGTTACACAGGGTATGGCTACACCTTC.

This clonotype was detected a few times. The chain couples TRBV3-1 to TRBJ2-1; D remains unclear. Trimming removed 1 base at V and 9 bases at J, with 19 bases between. Per the germline V gene, CDR1 is LGHDT and CDR2 is YNNKEL (reference sequence). The CDR3 spans 16 residues. The CDR3 coding sequence is TGTGCCAGCAGCCAAGTATCCGCCAGGCCCGTTGGTGAGCAGTTCTTC. Its protein is CASSQVSARPVGEQFF.

This clonotype was seen at least ten times. The V call is TRBV7-2, the J call TRBJ2-1, with 10 bases matching TRBD2. Germline V CDR1 and CDR2: SGHTA, FQGNSA. This CDR3 comprises 15 residues. V lost 5 bases and J lost 5; bases outside the gene matches: 6. CDR3 protein: CASSATSGANNEQFF. The CDR3 DNA is TGTGCCAGCAGCGCCACTAGCGGGGCAAACAATGAGCAGTTCTTC. Complete variable domain (other parts from reference TRBV7-2 and TRBJ2-1): GAGVSQSPSNKVTEKGKDVELRCDPISGHTALYWYRQSLGQGLEFLIYFQGNSAPDKSGLPSDRFSAERTGGSVSTLTIQRTQQEDSAVYLCASSATSGANNEQFFGPGTRLTVL.

This sequence joins TRBV7-2 and TRBJ2-1; D is unresolved. Germline V gene data show CDR1 as SGHTA and CDR2 as FQGNSA. The germline V and J ends were trimmed by 2 bases and 9 bases, with 5 bases remaining between them. This CDR3 has 11 residues. Here the CDR3 reads CASSLPGEQFF. The CDR3 nucleotides read TGTGCCAGCAGCTTACCGGGTGAGCAGTTCTTC.

Only a few counts were recorded for this clonotype. The chain couples TRBV2 to TRBJ1-2; D is unclear. The V and J ends lost 5 bases and 13 bases respectively, with 17 bases between them. This CDR3 has 12 residues. The germline gives CDR1 SNHLY, CDR2 FYNNEI. The CDR3 coding sequence is TGTGCCAGCAGTTCAGGAGGTTCCCCTACCACCTTC. Amino acid sequence: CASSSGGSPTTF.

The chain recombines TRBV28 with TRBJ2-7; 10 nucleotides match TRBD1. Losses at the gene ends were 3 bases for V and 2 bases for J; bases not matched to a gene: 7. Looked up from germline, CDR1 is MDHEN and CDR2 is SYDVKM. The CDR3 has 16 amino acids. CDR3 loop: CASSLGTGAITYEQYF. CDR3 in DNA: TGTGCCAGCAGTTTGGGGACAGGGGCGATTACCTACGAGCAGTACTTC.

The chain joins TRBV28 to TRBJ2-6, with D hard to call. The germline gives CDR1 MDHEN, CDR2 SYDVKM. The CDR3 is made up of 16 amino acids. V lost 5 bases, J lost 0 bases, and 11 bases lay in between. The CDR3 region has the DNA TGTGCCAGCAGTCCCGGCTTGGGCTCTGGGGCCAACGTCCTGACTTTC. Translated: CASSPGLGSGANVLTF.

There are many counts of this clonotype. This sequence joins TRBV5-1 and TRBJ1-1; the D is unclear. Germline V gene lookup returns CDR1 SGHRS and CDR2 YFSETQ. V was shortened by 6 bases and J by 7 bases, with 10 bases between the two germline ends. The CDR3 is 11 residues long. CDR3 sequence: CASKITDEAFF. For the CDR3, the DNA is TGCGCCAGCAAGATTACGGATGAAGCTTTCTTT.